These T cell receptor beta chains were read from a single sample in a study of technical replicates of blood from a few donors. Only in-frame clones appear in the TCRdb table, and some are missing; sequencing was by immunoSEQ multiplex PCR. Altogether tens of thousands of clones are present, roughly 96% being singletons, with the ten largest covering over 0.25%. The specimen sequenced was T cells isolated from PBMCs. These receptors were taken from a human donor in good health. Both conserved end residues are part of each CDR3. D genes are given only for firm matches. The size entry is marked missing in some rows and otherwise reads once, few, many or a size class.

TRBJ1-2,TRBV5-1,-,once,TGCGCCAGCAGCTTGGGACAGGTCAAGGGCTACACCTTC,CASSLGQVKGYTF
TRBJ2-1,TRBV27,-,-,TGTGCCAGCAGTTTCGCTGGACAGAGTTACAATGAGCAGTTCTTC,CASSFAGQSYNEQFF
TRBJ2-1,TRBV19,-,once,TGTGCCAGTAGTATAGGTCTCTACAATGAGCAGTTCTTC,CASSIGLYNEQFF
TRBJ2-1,TRBV29-1,-,-,TGCAGCGTTTACTACAGGGACAATGAGCAGTTCTTC,CSVYYRDNEQFF
TRBJ2-2,TRBV4-2,-,-,TGTGCCAGCAGCACACTATTGGACAGTAACACCGGGGAGCTGTTTTTT,CASSTLLDSNTGELFF
TRBJ2-5,TRBV5-1,TRBD2,once,TGCGCCAGCAGCTTGAGGGCTAGCGGAGAAGAGACCCAGTACTTC,CASSLRASGEETQYF
TRBJ1-1,TRBV6-6,-,-,TGTGCCAGCAGTCCCAGACAGGAAGCTTTCTTT,CASSPRQEAFF
TRBJ2-1,TRBV6-5,-,-,TGTGCCAGCACCAGGGACTCCACCCCCCACAATGAGCAGTTCTTC,CASTRDSTPHNEQFF
TRBJ1-2,TRBV12-5,TRBD1,-,TGTGCTAGTGGTTTAAAGGACAGGGCCAGTAGCTACACCTTC,CASGLKDRASSYTF
TRBJ2-7,TRBV28,TRBD1,-,TGTGCCAGCAGTTTTAGGGGACAGGGCTACGAGCAGTACTTC,CASSFRGQGYEQYF
TRBJ2-6,TRBV28,-,-,TGTGCCAGCAGTTTAATACCCCTAGGGGATACAGCCAACGTCCTGACTTTC,CASSLIPLGDTANVLTF
TRBJ2-1,TRBV9,-,-,TGTGCCAGCAGCGTAGGTAGGGACAAAAACAATGAGCAGTTCTTC,CASSVGRDKNNEQFF
TRBJ1-5,TRBV30,-,once,TGTGCCTGGAGCGCCAAAGGGGGAAATCAGCCCCAGCATTTT,CAWSAKGGNQPQHF
TRBJ1-1,TRBV19,-,-,TGTGCCAGCAGAGTGGGTGAAGGGGGAACTGAAGCTTTCTTT,CASRVGEGGTEAFF
TRBJ1-5,TRBV19,TRBD1,-,TGTGCCAGTAGTCCCGGGACAGGGCTTCAGCCCCAGCATTTT,CASSPGTGLQPQHF
TRBJ2-3,TRBV29-1,-,-,TGCAGCGCTGGGACTTACACAGATACGCAGTATTTT,CSAGTYTDTQYF
TRBJ1-4,TRBV6-1,-,-,TGTGCCATCCAATATACACCTACAGAGGGAAAACTGTTTTTT,CAIQYTPTEGKLFF
TRBJ2-3,TRBV6-5,-,-,TGTGCCAGCAGACTAGCAGGGGGATATACAGATACGCAGTATTTT,CASRLAGGYTDTQYF
TRBJ2-5,TRBV5-1,TRBD2,-,TGCGCCAGCAGCTTGGGGACTAGCGGGGGGGCGAAGACCCAGTACTTC,CASSLGTSGGAKTQYF
TRBJ2-3,TRBV11-2,-,-,TGTGCCAGCAGCTTGTTGAGAGGTCTCACAGATACGCAGTATTTT,CASSLLRGLTDTQYF
TRBJ1-3,TRBV4-1,TRBD1,-,TGCGCCAGCAGCCAAGCAGGACAGGGTAGGAACACCATATATTTT,CASSQAGQGRNTIYF
TRBJ2-7,TRBV2,TRBD1,-,TGTGCCAGCAGACAGGGGTACGAGCAGTACTTC,CASRQGYEQYF
TRBJ2-7,TRBV6-5,-,once,TGTGCCAGCAGTTATGGTTTAACAGGCGAGCAGTACTTC,CASSYGLTGEQYF
TRBJ1-1,TRBV5-1,TRBD1,-,TGCGCCAGCAGCTTGTTTGCCCCGGGACAGTTCATCACTGAAGCTTTCTTT,CASSLFAPGQFITEAFF
TRBJ2-2,TRBV6-1,TRBD2,-,TGTGCCAGCAGTGAAGCCGGACTAGTTACCGGGGAGCTGTTTTTT,CASSEAGLVTGELFF
TRBJ2-3,TRBV4-1,-,-,TGCGCCAGCAGCCAAGAGTCGGGAGCCGTCACAGATACGCAGTATTTT,CASSQESGAVTDTQYF
TRBJ1-2,TRBV10-3,TRBD1,-,TGTGCCATCAAAGGGACAGGGAACGACTATGGCTACACCTTC,CAIKGTGNDYGYTF
TRBJ1-2,TRBV7-2,TRBD1,-,TGTGCCAGCAGCCCCTCAGGGGGCCCAATCTACGGCTACACCTTC,CASSPSGGPIYGYTF
TRBJ1-4,TRBV27,TRBD1,-,TGTGCCAGCAGTTTGGGACAGTTTAATGAAAAACTGTTTTTT,CASSLGQFNEKLFF
TRBJ1-4,TRBV2,-,-,TGTGCCAGCAGTGATTCCCAGGGGAATGAAAAACTGTTTTTT,CASSDSQGNEKLFF
TRBJ1-1,TRBV27,-,-,TGTGCCAGCAGTTTATCGCGATCGCTCGAAGCTTTCTTT,CASSLSRSLEAFF
TRBJ2-1,TRBV2,TRBD1,-,TGTGCCAGCAGTGCGGACAGGGGCGACTACAATGAGCAGTTCTTC,CASSADRGDYNEQFF
TRBJ2-1,TRBV5-8,TRBD2,-,TGTGCCAGCAGCTTGGCCTCAGGACTAGCGCGCCTCGAAGAGCAGTTCTTC,CASSLASGLARLEEQFF
TRBJ2-7,TRBV4-1,TRBD1,once,TGCGCCAGCAGCCGCGACGAAGGGACAGCGGTTGTTAGTTACGAGCAGTACTTC,CASSRDEGTAVVSYEQYF
TRBJ1-1,TRBV4-1,TRBD1,-,TGCGCCAGCAGGAGCGAACCGGGACAGGGCACTGAAGCTTTCTTT,CASRSEPGQGTEAFF
TRBJ2-6,TRBV9,-,-,TGTGCCAGCAGCTCCCGCCGGGACTCCTTACCAGAGTGGGCCAACGTCCTGACTTTC,CASSSRRDSLPEWANVLTF
TRBJ1-4,TRBV18,TRBD1,-,TGTGCCAGCTCACTGACAGGGGGTGATGAAAAACTGTTTTTT,CASSLTGGDEKLFF
TRBJ2-3,TRBV29-1,TRBD2,-,TGCAGCGTCTTTAGCGGGTTCACAGATACGCAGTATTTT,CSVFSGFTDTQYF
TRBJ2-5,TRBV19,TRBD1,-,TGTGCCAGTAGTGCGGAACAGGGGGCAAAGACCCAGTACTTC,CASSAEQGAKTQYF
TRBJ2-3,TRBV19,TRBD2,-,TGTGCCAGTAGTTCACTCCCCGGGACTAGCGGGTTTAGCACAGATACGCAGTATTTT,CASSSLPGTSGFSTDTQYF